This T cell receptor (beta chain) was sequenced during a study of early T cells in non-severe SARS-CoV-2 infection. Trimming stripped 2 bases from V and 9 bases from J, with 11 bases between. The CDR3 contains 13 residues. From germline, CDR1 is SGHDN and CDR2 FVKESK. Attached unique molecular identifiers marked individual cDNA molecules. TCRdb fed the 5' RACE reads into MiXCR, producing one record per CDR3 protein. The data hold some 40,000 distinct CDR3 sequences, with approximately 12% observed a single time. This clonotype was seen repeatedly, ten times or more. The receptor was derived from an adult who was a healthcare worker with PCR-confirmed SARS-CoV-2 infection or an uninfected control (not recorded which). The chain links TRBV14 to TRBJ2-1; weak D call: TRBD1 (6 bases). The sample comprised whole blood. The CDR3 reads CASSQRGSGEQFF. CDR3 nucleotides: TGTGCCAGCAGCCAAAGGGGGTCCGGTGAGCAGTTCTTC.